This T cell receptor beta chain was observed in a study of glioma-infiltrating T cells after dendritic cell vaccination. The CDR3 is made up of 14 amino acids. Trimming cost V 4 bases and J 5 bases; bases outside gene matches: 6. Germline V gene lookup returns CDR1 SGHRS and CDR2 YFSETQ. This sample's time point: after dendritic cell vaccination, including at tumor progression/relapse. Input was around 2 ug genomic DNA, or all available if less. TCRdb keeps only in-frame clones here, not all; method: immunoSEQ multiplex PCR. The table includes 99,000 or so clones, nearly 90% detected once. The TCR comes from a human donor with glioblastoma. The specimen was blood, collected after dendritic cell vaccination. The gene calls are TRBV5-1 and TRBJ2-3; 8 nucleotides match TRBD1. The CDR3 DNA sequence: TGCGCCAGCAGCCAGACAGGGGTCGAAGATACGCAGTATTTT. This codes for CASSQTGVEDTQYF.